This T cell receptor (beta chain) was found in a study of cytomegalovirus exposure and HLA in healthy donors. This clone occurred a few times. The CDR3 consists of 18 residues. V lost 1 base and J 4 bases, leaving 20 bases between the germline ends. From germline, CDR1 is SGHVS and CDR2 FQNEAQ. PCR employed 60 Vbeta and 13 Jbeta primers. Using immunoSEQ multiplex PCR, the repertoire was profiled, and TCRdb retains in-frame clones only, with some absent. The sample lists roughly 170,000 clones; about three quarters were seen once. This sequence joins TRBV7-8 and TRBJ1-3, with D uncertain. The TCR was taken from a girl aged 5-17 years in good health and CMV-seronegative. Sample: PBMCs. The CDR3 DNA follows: TGTGCCAGCAGCTTAGAAGGCATGGGCCTAGCAGGCGGAAACACCATATATTTT. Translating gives CASSLEGMGLAGGNTIYF.